This paragraph reports one T cell receptor (beta chain). Its matching antigen is unknown. Isolating CD4+ T cells followed about 10 days of culture. Their SARS-CoV-2 infection, verified by PCR, occurred between March and December 2020. Each person got two doses of an mRNA SARS-CoV-2 vaccine, BNT162b2 or mRNA-1273. These data originate in a study of vaccination effects on CD4 cells after COVID-19. V trimming: 3 bases; J trimming: 7 bases; junction bases outside the gene matches: 9. Germline V gene data show CDR1 as SGDLS and CDR2 as YYNGEE. The CDR3 has 14 residues. Produced via immunoSEQ multiplex PCR; TCRdb's table is partial and in-frame only. The repertoire holds about 34,000 clones, with around 75% as singletons.

This sequence joins TRBV9 and TRBJ1-2; 7 bases match TRBD1. This specimen was CD4+ T cells from PBMCs cultured without peptide, taken after COVID-19 vaccination. The sequence derives from a human donor who had a prior SARS-CoV-2 infection. CDR3: CASSGWGTDSGYTF. As DNA, the CDR3 is TGTGCCAGCAGCGGATGGGGGACAGACTCTGGCTACACCTTC.